This is a list of T cell receptor beta chains from one sample in a study of blood T cell repertoires in COVID-19. Sequencing was performed with immunoSEQ multiplex PCR; in TCRdb, only in-frame clones are kept and a portion is missing. The data show under 150,000 clones, more than 70% seen once. The material sequenced was peripheral blood. These receptors originate from a human donor in a cohort sampled during active COVID-19. The conserved cysteine and the conserved F or W are not part of the CDR3 here.

cdr3_length: 14
j_call: TRBJ2-5
v_call: TRBV5-1
cdr3_aa: ASTGGLAGIQETQY

cdr3_length: 15
j_call: TRBJ2-2
v_call: TRBV10-1
cdr3_aa: ASSGLGSGTNTGELF

cdr3_length: 12
j_call: TRBJ1-2
v_call: TRBV5-1
cdr3_aa: ASSLSGQCYGYT

cdr3_length: 12
j_call: TRBJ1-1
v_call: TRBV19
cdr3_aa: ASSTASRSTEAF

cdr3_length: 14
j_call: TRBJ1-2
v_call: TRBV19
cdr3_aa: ASSQMTGALSYGYT

cdr3_length: 14
j_call: TRBJ2-3
v_call: TRBV11-1
cdr3_aa: ASSLARGAPTDTQY

cdr3_length: 12
j_call: TRBJ1-6
v_call: TRBV7-2
cdr3_aa: ASSTGTGKSPLH

cdr3_length: 13
j_call: TRBJ1-3
v_call: TRBV7-9
cdr3_aa: ASRDLTDSGNTIY

cdr3_length: 13
j_call: TRBJ2-7
v_call: TRBV19
cdr3_aa: ASRASRGPPYEQY

cdr3_length: 13
j_call: TRBJ2-1
v_call: TRBV5-1
cdr3_aa: ASSLETSGTGEQF

cdr3_length: 13
j_call: TRBJ2-1
v_call: TRBV7-8
cdr3_aa: ASRQRGARDNEQF

cdr3_length: 11
j_call: TRBJ1-3
v_call: TRBV10-3
cdr3_aa: AIIVSPGNTIY

cdr3_length: 12
j_call: TRBJ2-4
v_call: TRBV19
cdr3_aa: ASSTLGQENIQY

cdr3_length: 18
j_call: TRBJ2-1
v_call: TRBV7-8
cdr3_aa: ASSDRLAGGPGVSYNEQF

cdr3_length: 9
j_call: TRBJ1-5
v_call: TRBV6-5
cdr3_aa: ASRGVQPQH

cdr3_length: 8
j_call: TRBJ1-2
v_call: TRBV30
cdr3_aa: ACARYGYT

cdr3_length: 17
j_call: TRBJ2-2
v_call: TRBV5-1
cdr3_aa: ASSLPASGRGTNTGELF

cdr3_length: 14
j_call: TRBJ2-1
v_call: TRBV4-1
cdr3_aa: ASSQYSGGAANEQF

cdr3_length: 11
j_call: TRBJ1-1
v_call: TRBV25-1
cdr3_aa: ASSFGGTGGAF

cdr3_length: 13
j_call: TRBJ2-3
v_call: TRBV24-1
cdr3_aa: ATSDRKGAADTQY

cdr3_length: 14
j_call: TRBJ2-1
v_call: TRBV10-3
cdr3_aa: AISSPGGRAYNEQF

cdr3_length: 12
j_call: TRBJ1-2
v_call: TRBV6-2/TRBV6-3
cdr3_aa: ASSYQGQYYGYT

cdr3_length: 13
j_call: TRBJ1-3
v_call: TRBV19
cdr3_aa: ASSIQAQAGNTIY